This T cell receptor beta chain derives from a study of shared clonotypes between healthy human individuals. Study-wide findings and caveats: Owing to a small donor count, the genetic and exposure-history diversity represented was limited.

The length of the CDR3 is 17 residues. Germline V gene lookup returns CDR1 SGHNT and CDR2 YENEEA. J was trimmed by 0 bases and V by 5 bases; bases with no gene match: 10. Generated by immunoSEQ multiplex PCR, the TCRdb table keeps only in-frame clones and is missing some. The sample has under 1,100,000 clones, around 74% seen once. On this clone: Antigen: not known.

The clonotype comes from a man younger than 30 in good health. The specimen sequenced was memory CD4+ T cells sorted from blood. This sample's subset: CD45RA-negative fraction. The chain recombines TRBV11-3 with TRBJ2-3, with 8 bases that match TRBD1. The CDR3 DNA sequence: TGTGCCAGCAGCCTACCGTGGACAGGGATTAGCACAGATACGCAGTATTTT. It encodes CASSLPWTGISTDTQYF.